These T cell receptor beta chains were read from a single sample in a study of PD-1 blockade in mismatch repair-deficient tumors. The table came from immunoSEQ multiplex PCR; TCRdb's copy has only in-frame clones and leaves some out. The sample records about 79,000 clones, 65% to 85% being singletons. The sequencing used peripheral blood, collected 44 weeks after starting pembrolizumab. These receptors came from an adult with mismatch repair-deficient cancer. CDR3s include the opening cysteine and the closing phenylalanine or tryptophan. Fields, in order: D gene, V gene, J gene, clone size, CDR3 DNA, CDR3 protein. D genes are given only for firm matches. A clone size is listed for some rows: how often the clone was seen (once, few, many), or a class if it is expanded.

d_call: -
v_call: TRBV7-6
j_call: TRBJ2-1
clone_size: -
cdr3_nt: TGTGCCAGCCAAGTTGGGAGTGAGCAGTTCTTC
cdr3_aa: CASQVGSEQFF

d_call: -
v_call: TRBV5-4
j_call: TRBJ2-7
clone_size: -
cdr3_nt: TGTGCCAGCAGCTTTCGGGACACAACCTACGAGCAGTACTTC
cdr3_aa: CASSFRDTTYEQYF

d_call: TRBD2
v_call: TRBV7-9
j_call: TRBJ2-3
clone_size: -
cdr3_nt: TGTGCCAGCAGCTTAGGAGCGGGAGTAAACCGACTCACAGATACGCAGTATTTT
cdr3_aa: CASSLGAGVNRLTDTQYF

d_call: -
v_call: TRBV9
j_call: TRBJ2-7
clone_size: -
cdr3_nt: TGTGCCAGCAGCGTAGCCCCCCGAGGGTACGAGCAGTACTTC
cdr3_aa: CASSVAPRGYEQYF

d_call: -
v_call: TRBV6-5
j_call: TRBJ1-4
clone_size: -
cdr3_nt: TGTGCCAGCAGTTGGCAATCGGATAGCACTAATGAAAAACTGTTTTTT
cdr3_aa: CASSWQSDSTNEKLFF

d_call: -
v_call: TRBV6-1
j_call: TRBJ2-7
clone_size: -
cdr3_nt: TGTGCCAGCAGTGCCGGGACGGTTGGGCGGCAGTACTTC
cdr3_aa: CASSAGTVGRQYF

d_call: TRBD2
v_call: TRBV7-3
j_call: TRBJ2-3
clone_size: -
cdr3_nt: TGTGCCAGCAGCTTAGACGGCGGGGGGACAGATACGCAGTATTTT
cdr3_aa: CASSLDGGGTDTQYF

d_call: TRBD2
v_call: TRBV4-3
j_call: TRBJ2-3
clone_size: -
cdr3_nt: TGCGCCAGCAGCCAAGGTGAGGCGGGAGTGACAGATACGCAGTATTTT
cdr3_aa: CASSQGEAGVTDTQYF

d_call: -
v_call: TRBV27
j_call: TRBJ1-2
clone_size: few
cdr3_nt: TGTGCCAGCAGTTTAAAAGTCAGGCACTATGGCTACACCTTC
cdr3_aa: CASSLKVRHYGYTF

d_call: -
v_call: TRBV12-5
j_call: TRBJ2-5
clone_size: -
cdr3_nt: TGTGCTAGTGGTTTGCTGACAGGTGTACAAGAGACCCAGTACTTC
cdr3_aa: CASGLLTGVQETQYF

d_call: -
v_call: TRBV19
j_call: TRBJ2-7
clone_size: -
cdr3_nt: TGTGCCAGCTCCCGATCCTTCTCCTACTACGAGCAGTACTTC
cdr3_aa: CASSRSFSYYEQYF

d_call: TRBD2
v_call: TRBV5-4
j_call: TRBJ2-3
clone_size: -
cdr3_nt: TGTGCCAGCAGCTTACTAGCGGGAGGCTTCACAGATACGCAGTATTTT
cdr3_aa: CASSLLAGGFTDTQYF

d_call: -
v_call: TRBV9
j_call: TRBJ2-1
clone_size: -
cdr3_nt: TGTGCCAGCAGCGTAGAGAGGATTAGCGATGAGCAGTTCTTC
cdr3_aa: CASSVERISDEQFF

d_call: -
v_call: TRBV5-6
j_call: TRBJ2-2
clone_size: -
cdr3_nt: TGTGCCAGCAGCTTGGGGGGGTTACTCAACACCGGGGAGCTGTTTTTT
cdr3_aa: CASSLGGLLNTGELFF

d_call: TRBD2
v_call: TRBV5-4
j_call: TRBJ2-1
clone_size: -
cdr3_nt: TGTGCCAGCAGCTTGAGGCCTAGCGGGAATGAGCAGTTCTTC
cdr3_aa: CASSLRPSGNEQFF

d_call: -
v_call: TRBV14
j_call: TRBJ1-1
clone_size: -
cdr3_nt: TGTGCCAGCAGCGCAGGTGGAACTGAAGCTTTCTTT
cdr3_aa: CASSAGGTEAFF

d_call: TRBD2
v_call: TRBV4-1
j_call: TRBJ2-1
clone_size: -
cdr3_nt: TGCGCCAGCAGCCAAGAACTAGCGGGAGGGTATGAGCAGTTCTTC
cdr3_aa: CASSQELAGGYEQFF

d_call: -
v_call: TRBV7-2
j_call: TRBJ2-1
clone_size: -
cdr3_nt: TGTGCCAGCAGACAGGTCTACAATGAGCAGTTCTTC
cdr3_aa: CASRQVYNEQFF

d_call: -
v_call: TRBV10-3
j_call: TRBJ2-5
clone_size: -
cdr3_nt: TGTGCCATCAGTGAGAGTACGAAAGAGACCCAGTACTTC
cdr3_aa: CAISESTKETQYF

d_call: TRBD1
v_call: TRBV10-3
j_call: TRBJ1-1
clone_size: few
cdr3_nt: TGTGCCATCAGTGCCGCCGGGACAGGGAACACTGAAGCTTTCTTT
cdr3_aa: CAISAAGTGNTEAFF

d_call: TRBD1
v_call: TRBV19
j_call: TRBJ2-7
clone_size: once
cdr3_nt: TGTGCCAGTATTGGACAGGGGAAATACGAGCAGTACTTC
cdr3_aa: CASIGQGKYEQYF

d_call: -
v_call: TRBV9
j_call: TRBJ2-3
clone_size: -
cdr3_nt: TGTGCCAGCAGCGTAGTCCCCCTAACGAAAATCAGCCCCGTGGATACGCAGTATTTT
cdr3_aa: CASSVVPLTKISPVDTQYF

d_call: -
v_call: TRBV6-5
j_call: TRBJ2-3
clone_size: -
cdr3_nt: TGTGCCAGCAGTTACTCGGCGAAGGACACAGATACGCAGTATTTT
cdr3_aa: CASSYSAKDTDTQYF

d_call: -
v_call: TRBV27
j_call: TRBJ2-1
clone_size: -
cdr3_nt: TGTGCCAGCAGTTTATGGGGGCGGGACAATGAGCAGTTCTTC
cdr3_aa: CASSLWGRDNEQFF

d_call: -
v_call: TRBV27
j_call: TRBJ2-1
clone_size: -
cdr3_nt: TGTGCCAGCAGCCCGGTGAGCTCCTACAATGAGCAGTTCTTC
cdr3_aa: CASSPVSSYNEQFF

d_call: -
v_call: TRBV27
j_call: TRBJ2-7
clone_size: -
cdr3_nt: TGTGCCAGCAGTTTCTATACAGGAGAGCAGTACTTC
cdr3_aa: CASSFYTGEQYF

d_call: -
v_call: TRBV6-6
j_call: TRBJ2-1
clone_size: -
cdr3_nt: TGTGCCAGCAGTTACCTAGAGAATGAGCAGTTCTTC
cdr3_aa: CASSYLENEQFF

d_call: -
v_call: TRBV10-3
j_call: TRBJ2-1
clone_size: -
cdr3_nt: TGTGCCATCAAGGGTTTTCCACCGGGCCTCTCCTACAATGAGCAGTTCTTC
cdr3_aa: CAIKGFPPGLSYNEQFF

d_call: -
v_call: TRBV6-1
j_call: TRBJ2-7
clone_size: -
cdr3_nt: TGTGCCAGCAGTGACCCCTGGACAGCCTCCTACGAGCAGTACTTC
cdr3_aa: CASSDPWTASYEQYF

d_call: TRBD2
v_call: TRBV2
j_call: TRBJ2-7
clone_size: -
cdr3_nt: TGTGCCAGCATGGGGAGACTAGCGGGACTGGGGGAGCAGTACTTC
cdr3_aa: CASMGRLAGLGEQYF

d_call: -
v_call: TRBV14
j_call: TRBJ2-5
clone_size: -
cdr3_nt: TGTGCCAGCAGCCAATTAGTTGGTGATGGGGAGACCCAGTACTTC
cdr3_aa: CASSQLVGDGETQYF

d_call: -
v_call: TRBV5-5
j_call: TRBJ1-1
clone_size: -
cdr3_nt: TGTGCCAGCAGCGTATCGGGCAACACTGAAGCTTTCTTT
cdr3_aa: CASSVSGNTEAFF

d_call: -
v_call: TRBV2
j_call: TRBJ2-7
clone_size: -
cdr3_nt: TGTGCCAGCAGTGAGTTCGCGTTCGAGCAGTACTTC
cdr3_aa: CASSEFAFEQYF

d_call: -
v_call: TRBV27
j_call: TRBJ2-7
clone_size: -
cdr3_nt: TGTGCCAGCAGTTTATTTCAGGGTTACGAGCAGTACTTC
cdr3_aa: CASSLFQGYEQYF

d_call: TRBD1
v_call: TRBV11-1
j_call: TRBJ2-3
clone_size: -
cdr3_nt: TGTGCCAGCAGCTTGGCTCTAGACAGGGTCTCAGATACGCAGTATTTT
cdr3_aa: CASSLALDRVSDTQYF

d_call: -
v_call: TRBV18
j_call: TRBJ2-5
clone_size: -
cdr3_nt: TGTGCCAGCTCACCAAGGTACCAAGAGACCCAGTACTTC
cdr3_aa: CASSPRYQETQYF

d_call: -
v_call: TRBV5-4
j_call: TRBJ1-5
clone_size: -
cdr3_nt: TGTGCCAGCAGTTCTCAGGGGAGCAATCAGCCCCAGCATTTT
cdr3_aa: CASSSQGSNQPQHF

d_call: -
v_call: TRBV4-2
j_call: TRBJ2-7
clone_size: -
cdr3_nt: TGTGCCAGCAGCCAAGAGGGGCCTGACGAGCAGTACTTC
cdr3_aa: CASSQEGPDEQYF

d_call: TRBD1
v_call: TRBV27
j_call: TRBJ1-2
clone_size: -
cdr3_nt: TGTGCCAGCTCGACAGGGGTCAACTATGGCTACACCTTC
cdr3_aa: CASSTGVNYGYTF

d_call: TRBD2
v_call: TRBV7-8
j_call: TRBJ2-1
clone_size: few
cdr3_nt: TGTGCCAGCACCCTCGTAGCGGGAACAACCAATGAGCAGTTCTTC
cdr3_aa: CASTLVAGTTNEQFF

d_call: TRBD1
v_call: TRBV27
j_call: TRBJ2-7
clone_size: -
cdr3_nt: TGTGCCAGCAGCTCTCCGGGACAGGGGGCCCACGAGCAGTACTTC
cdr3_aa: CASSSPGQGAHEQYF

d_call: TRBD2
v_call: TRBV11-2
j_call: TRBJ2-7
clone_size: -
cdr3_nt: TGTGCCAGCAGCTTAGTGGACAGCGGGGGTTACGAGCAGTACTTC
cdr3_aa: CASSLVDSGGYEQYF

d_call: -
v_call: TRBV10-3
j_call: TRBJ1-2
clone_size: -
cdr3_nt: TGTGCCATCAGTCAGGACAGAAACTATGGCTACACCTTC
cdr3_aa: CAISQDRNYGYTF

d_call: -
v_call: TRBV30
j_call: TRBJ1-3
clone_size: medium-sized
cdr3_nt: TGTGCCTGGAGTTCAGGAAACACCATATATTTT
cdr3_aa: CAWSSGNTIYF

d_call: -
v_call: TRBV10-3
j_call: TRBJ2-1
clone_size: -
cdr3_nt: TGTGCCATCAGTGAGAAGGACTACAATGAGCAGTTCTTC
cdr3_aa: CAISEKDYNEQFF

d_call: -
v_call: TRBV25-1
j_call: TRBJ1-1
clone_size: once
cdr3_nt: TGTGCCAGCAGTGACGGACACTTGAACACTGAAGCTTTCTTT
cdr3_aa: CASSDGHLNTEAFF

d_call: -
v_call: TRBV18
j_call: TRBJ1-5
clone_size: -
cdr3_nt: TGTGCCAGCTCACCATCTGGACAGTGGGGCAATCAGCCCCAGCATTTT
cdr3_aa: CASSPSGQWGNQPQHF

d_call: TRBD2
v_call: TRBV5-8
j_call: TRBJ2-7
clone_size: -
cdr3_nt: TGTGCCAGCAGCCTTAGCGGGAGTGGGTCCTACGAGCAGTACTTC
cdr3_aa: CASSLSGSGSYEQYF

d_call: TRBD1
v_call: TRBV28
j_call: TRBJ1-3
clone_size: many
cdr3_nt: TGTGCCAGCAGACAGCCAGGGGGGGTAAACACCATATATTTT
cdr3_aa: CASRQPGGVNTIYF

d_call: TRBD2
v_call: TRBV6-5
j_call: TRBJ2-1
clone_size: -
cdr3_nt: TGTGCCAGCGAAAAAGGGCTAGCGGGAGACAATGAGCAGTTCTTC
cdr3_aa: CASEKGLAGDNEQFF

d_call: TRBD1
v_call: TRBV18
j_call: TRBJ2-7
clone_size: -
cdr3_nt: TGTGCCAGCTCAACGTCCCGGGACAGGGGTTCGGAGTACTTC
cdr3_aa: CASSTSRDRGSEYF

d_call: -
v_call: TRBV11-3
j_call: TRBJ2-1
clone_size: -
cdr3_nt: TGTGCCAGCAGTACATTGGGCGGGAAAGGAGGGGAGCAGTTCTTC
cdr3_aa: CASSTLGGKGGEQFF

d_call: -
v_call: TRBV18
j_call: TRBJ1-1
clone_size: -
cdr3_nt: TGTGCCAGCTCACCTCAAAAATTGAACACTGAAGCTTTCTTT
cdr3_aa: CASSPQKLNTEAFF

d_call: -
v_call: TRBV18
j_call: TRBJ2-3
clone_size: -
cdr3_nt: TGTGCCAGCTCACCCATCCCGGCCCAAACAGATACGCAGTATTTT
cdr3_aa: CASSPIPAQTDTQYF

d_call: -
v_call: TRBV19
j_call: TRBJ2-1
clone_size: few
cdr3_nt: TGTGCCAGTAGTACCCCCGGGGCCTACAATGAGCAGTTCTTC
cdr3_aa: CASSTPGAYNEQFF

d_call: -
v_call: TRBV6-9
j_call: TRBJ1-1
clone_size: -
cdr3_nt: TGTGCCAGCAGACGGGGGCCCATCTCTGAAGCTTTCTTT
cdr3_aa: CASRRGPISEAFF

d_call: -
v_call: TRBV9
j_call: TRBJ2-1
clone_size: few
cdr3_nt: TGTGCCAGCAGCGTAGAGCAGGTGACGAGCTCCTACAATGAGCAGTTCTTC
cdr3_aa: CASSVEQVTSSYNEQFF

d_call: -
v_call: TRBV10-1
j_call: TRBJ2-3
clone_size: -
cdr3_nt: TGCGCCAGCAGTGACGAATCGAGGGGTACGCAGTATTTT
cdr3_aa: CASSDESRGTQYF